This T cell receptor beta chain originates from a study of blood T cell repertoires in COVID-19. In the study overall: Samples of COVID-19 (acute and convalescent) were obtained from the United States, Italy and Spain.

The CDR3 extends over 11 amino acids. V lost 1 base to trimming and J lost 6 bases, with 3 bases between them. The germline gives CDR1 SGHDT, CDR2 YYEEEE. This clone was found once. In the original processing: Reference gene primers were amplified, and this amplification served to estimate nucleated cell counts. Some clones are missing from TCRdb's copy, which holds only in-frame ones; the method was immunoSEQ multiplex PCR. V and J calls and clone size are those listed in that table; D and trimming were worked out from the DNA. The table has about 23,000 clones, 85% to 95% seen once. This sequence was found in a woman aged 50 to 60 with active COVID-19. The chain joins TRBV5-6 to TRBJ2-3; unclear D gene. Sequenced sample: peripheral blood. In DNA, the CDR3 is TGTGCCAGCAGCTTGTCGGATACGCAGTATTTT. Amino acid sequence: CASSLSDTQYF.